This is a list of T cell receptor beta chains from one sample in a study of tumor-infiltrating lymphocytes in oesophageal squamous cell carcinoma. TCRdb re-called the PCR reads with MiXCR, one entry per CDR3 protein. The sample includes about 12,000 distinct CDR3 sequences, approximately 52% of them seen just once. Sequencing used esophageal tumor tissue. These receptor sequences come from a female donor with esophageal squamous cell carcinoma. Each CDR3 is given with its conserved first and last residue. The order of the fields is D gene, V gene, clone size, J gene, CDR3 DNA, CDR3 protein. A D gene is named only where the DNA matches it firmly. Clone size is not always given. Where it is, it says once, few, many or a class for expanded clones.

>NA|TRBV7-2|few|TRBJ2-7
TGTGCCAGCAGCTTGGGTTTGGCGGGTGGATTCTACGAGCAGTACTTC
CASSLGLAGGFYEQYF
>TRBD1|TRBV6-1|few|TRBJ2-5
TGTGCCAGCAGACCGGGACAGAATCAAGAGACCCAGTACTTC
CASRPGQNQETQYF
>NA|TRBV7-8|large|TRBJ1-6
TGTGCCAGCAGCTTAAAGGACCTTTATAATTCACCCCTCCACTTT
CASSLKDLYNSPLHF
>TRBD2|TRBV7-2|NA|TRBJ2-5
TGTGCCAGCAGCTTAGCGCGGTCGGGAGGGCCTCGAGAGACCCAGTACTTC
CASSLARSGGPRETQYF
>NA|TRBV10-3|NA|TRBJ2-1
TGTGCCATCAGTGGTGGGAGCGCCTACAATGAGCAGTTCTTC
CAISGGSAYNEQFF
>NA|TRBV7-2|NA|TRBJ2-3
TGTGCCAGCAGCGAAACCGGGACCGCAGTCCATACGCAGTATTTT
CASSETGTAVHTQYF
>TRBD2|TRBV27|NA|TRBJ2-7
TGTGCCAGCAGTCTACGGGAGGGCACATTCTACGAGCAGTACTTC
CASSLREGTFYEQYF
>TRBD1|TRBV7-9|NA|TRBJ2-1
TGTGCCAGCAGCTCCGGGACAGGGAAGCACAATGAGCAGTTCTTC
CASSSGTGKHNEQFF
>TRBD2|TRBV7-9|once|TRBJ2-2
TGTGCCAGCAGCGGCAGACTAGCGGGCACCGGGGAGCTGTTTTTT
CASSGRLAGTGELFF
>TRBD1|TRBV6-1|medium-sized|TRBJ2-5
TGTGCCAGCAGTCGACAGGGACAAGAGACCCAGTACTTC
CASSRQGQETQYF
>NA|TRBV6-6|NA|TRBJ1-2
TGTGCCAGCAGTTACACTGGACAGACCTACACCTTC
CASSYTGQTYTF
>NA|TRBV5-1|many|TRBJ2-7
TGCGCCAGCAGCTTGGGTGGAGCTGAGTCCTACGAGCAGTACTTC
CASSLGGAESYEQYF
>NA|TRBV7-6|NA|TRBJ2-3
TGTGCCAGCAGCTTAGGGGTTTCCGATACGCAGTATTTT
CASSLGVSDTQYF
>TRBD1|TRBV6-1|few|TRBJ2-1
TGTGCCAGCTCGACAGGGAGCTCCTACAATGAGCAGTTCTTC
CASSTGSSYNEQFF
>NA|TRBV7-4|NA|TRBJ1-1
TGTGCCAGCAGCTTCTTGTCCGGGACGTCAGCTTTCTTT
CASSFLSGTSAFF
>TRBD2|TRBV12-3/TRBV12-4|NA|TRBJ2-3
TGTGCCAGCAGTTGGGAGGGGAACACCGGGGAGCTGTATTTT
CASSWEGNTGELYF
>TRBD1|TRBV7-4|once|TRBJ2-5
TGTGCCAGCAGCTTAGGCGCAGGGGGAAAGACCCAGTACTTC
CASSLGAGGKTQYF
>TRBD2|TRBV7-3|medium-sized|TRBJ2-7
TGTGCCAGCAGCTCAGTAGCGGGGGGTGCCTACGAGCAGTACTTC
CASSSVAGGAYEQYF
>TRBD2|TRBV20-1|NA|TRBJ2-3
TGCAGTGCCAGGACTAGCTGGAGGCTCTCTAGCACAGATACGCAGTATTTT
CSARTSWRLSSTDTQYF